This is a list of T cell receptor beta chains from one sample in a study of OX40 agonist ivuxolimab in advanced cancers. Profiled with immunoSEQ multiplex PCR; TCRdb holds only in-frame clones, not every one. In the table there are 30,000 to 45,000 clones, 87% of which are singletons. Specimen: CD4+ or CD8+ T cells sorted from blood, collected in a trial of the OX40 agonist ivuxolimab. All receptors derive from an adult with an advanced solid tumor such as melanoma, head and neck, liver or kidney cancer. The CDR3 runs from the conserved cysteine through the conserved F or W. Each record gives: clone size, V gene, D gene, J gene, CDR3 protein, CDR3 DNA. D genes are given only for firm matches. Clone size is shown for a subset of rows, as once, few, many or a class of expanded clone.

abundance: .
v_gene: TRBV23-1
d_gene: .
j_gene: TRBJ1-5
CDR3aa: CASSQLGARAPGPQHF
CDR3nt: TGCGCCAGCAGTCAATTGGGGGCGCGGGCCCCGGGGCCCCAGCATTTT

abundance: .
v_gene: TRBV7-8
d_gene: .
j_gene: TRBJ2-5
CDR3aa: CASSLDRGSQETQYF
CDR3nt: TGTGCCAGCAGCTTAGACCGCGGGTCCCAAGAGACCCAGTACTTC

abundance: .
v_gene: TRBV7-8
d_gene: .
j_gene: TRBJ2-7
CDR3aa: CASSLAREADEQYF
CDR3nt: TGTGCCAGCAGCTTAGCCAGGGAGGCGGACGAGCAGTACTTC

abundance: .
v_gene: TRBV7-2
d_gene: .
j_gene: TRBJ1-2
CDR3aa: CASSPRLADLNYGYTF
CDR3nt: TGTGCCAGCAGCCCCCGGCTTGCTGACCTTAACTATGGCTACACCTTC

abundance: few
v_gene: TRBV6-1
d_gene: .
j_gene: TRBJ1-5
CDR3aa: CASRRDVSNQPQHF
CDR3nt: TGTGCCAGCAGGCGGGACGTTAGCAATCAGCCCCAGCATTTT

abundance: .
v_gene: TRBV13
d_gene: .
j_gene: TRBJ1-1
CDR3aa: CASQGPRVAEAFF
CDR3nt: TGTGCCAGCCAGGGACCTCGTGTGGCTGAAGCTTTCTTT

abundance: .
v_gene: TRBV5-1
d_gene: TRBD1
j_gene: TRBJ1-1
CDR3aa: CASSRQGMGSEAFF
CDR3nt: TGCGCCAGCAGCAGACAGGGGATGGGGTCTGAAGCTTTCTTT

abundance: few
v_gene: TRBV30
d_gene: .
j_gene: TRBJ1-1
CDR3aa: CAWSALGLADTEAFF
CDR3nt: TGTGCCTGGAGTGCCCTTGGACTTGCGGACACTGAAGCTTTCTTT

abundance: .
v_gene: TRBV5-4
d_gene: .
j_gene: TRBJ2-5
CDR3aa: CASSLGRGLEETQYF
CDR3nt: TGTGCCAGCAGCTTGGGACGGGGGCTCGAAGAGACCCAGTACTTC

abundance: .
v_gene: TRBV6-1
d_gene: .
j_gene: TRBJ2-2
CDR3aa: CASSNTLDRELFF
CDR3nt: TGTGCCAGCAGTAACACTTTAGACAGGGAGCTGTTTTTT

abundance: once
v_gene: TRBV7-2
d_gene: TRBD2
j_gene: TRBJ2-1
CDR3aa: CASSLSSGGADEQFF
CDR3nt: TGTGCCAGCAGCTTATCTAGCGGGGGGGCGGATGAGCAGTTCTTC

abundance: .
v_gene: TRBV10-2
d_gene: TRBD1
j_gene: TRBJ1-3
CDR3aa: CASRGQGAYGNTIYF
CDR3nt: TGCGCCAGCAGGGGGCAGGGGGCATATGGAAACACCATATATTTT

abundance: .
v_gene: TRBV2
d_gene: .
j_gene: TRBJ2-1
CDR3aa: CASSEGTAYNEQFF
CDR3nt: TGTGCCAGCAGTGAAGGGACAGCATACAATGAGCAGTTCTTC

abundance: .
v_gene: TRBV6-6
d_gene: .
j_gene: TRBJ1-5
CDR3aa: CASRKEGKQPQHF
CDR3nt: TGTGCCAGCAGGAAAGAGGGGAAACAGCCCCAGCATTTT

abundance: once
v_gene: TRBV19
d_gene: TRBD1
j_gene: TRBJ2-2
CDR3aa: CASTVGTANTGELFF
CDR3nt: TGTGCCAGTACCGTCGGGACAGCTAACACCGGGGAGCTGTTTTTT

abundance: .
v_gene: TRBV9
d_gene: .
j_gene: TRBJ2-7
CDR3aa: CASSEGGRLSYEQYF
CDR3nt: TGTGCCAGCAGCGAAGGGGGGCGACTATCCTACGAGCAGTACTTC